This T cell receptor beta chain was profiled in a study of T cell responses to AZD1222 COVID-19 vaccine. Sequencing used immunoSEQ multiplex PCR; TCRdb keeps in-frame clones, though not all of them. Seen here are around 100,000 clones, 84% observed once, and the top ten hold about 9.7%. CDR3 length: 15 amino acids. Per germline, CDR1 SGHTA and CDR2 FQGNSA. V shed 3 bases, J shed 7 bases, and the junction held 6 bases outside the gene matches. The material sequenced was peripheral blood, taken on day 0 of AZD1222 vaccination. This sequence joins TRBV7-2 and TRBJ2-1; 10 nucleotides align to TRBD1. The sequence came from an adult in good health. CDR3 bases: TGTGCCAGCAGCTTTAGACAGGGGGCGCCGAATGAGCAGTTCTTC. Amino acid sequence: CASSFRQGAPNEQFF.